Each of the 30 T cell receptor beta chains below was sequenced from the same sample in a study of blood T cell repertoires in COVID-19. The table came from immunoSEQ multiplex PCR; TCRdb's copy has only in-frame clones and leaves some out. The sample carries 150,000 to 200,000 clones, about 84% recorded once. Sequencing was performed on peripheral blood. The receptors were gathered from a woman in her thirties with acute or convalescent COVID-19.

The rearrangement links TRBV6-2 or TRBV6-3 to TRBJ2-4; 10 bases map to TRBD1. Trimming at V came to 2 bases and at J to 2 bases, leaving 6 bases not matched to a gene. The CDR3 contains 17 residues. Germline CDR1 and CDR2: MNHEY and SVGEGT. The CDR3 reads CASSYQDRGLSKNIQYF. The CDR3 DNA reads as TGTGCCAGCAGTTACCAAGACAGGGGGCTTTCCAAAAACATTCAGTACTTC.

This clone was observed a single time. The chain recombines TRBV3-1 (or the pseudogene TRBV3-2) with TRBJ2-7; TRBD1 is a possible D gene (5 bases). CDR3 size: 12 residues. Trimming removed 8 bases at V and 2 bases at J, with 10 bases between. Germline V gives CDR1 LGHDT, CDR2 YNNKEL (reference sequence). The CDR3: CASWGGTYEQYF. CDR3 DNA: TGTGCCAGCTGGGGCGGCACCTACGAGCAGTACTTC.

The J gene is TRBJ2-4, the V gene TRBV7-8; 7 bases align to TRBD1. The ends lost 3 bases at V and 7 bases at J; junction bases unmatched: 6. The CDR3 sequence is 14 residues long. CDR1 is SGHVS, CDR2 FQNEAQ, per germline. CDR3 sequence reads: CASSFGTASNIQYF. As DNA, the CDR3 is TGTGCCAGCAGCTTCGGGACAGCAAGTAACATTCAGTACTTC. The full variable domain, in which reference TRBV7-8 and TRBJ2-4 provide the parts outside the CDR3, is GAGVSQSPRYKVAKRGQDVALRCDPISGHVSLFWYQQALGQGPEFLTYFQNEAQLDKSGLPSDRFFAERPEGSVSTLKIQRTQQEDSAVYLCASSFGTASNIQYFGAGTRLSVL.

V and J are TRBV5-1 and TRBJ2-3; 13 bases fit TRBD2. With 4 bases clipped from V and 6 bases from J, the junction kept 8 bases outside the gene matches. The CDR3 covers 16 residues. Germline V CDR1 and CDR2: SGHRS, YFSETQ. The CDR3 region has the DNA TGCGCCAGCAGCCCTCGACTAGCGGGAGGTATCGATACGCAGTATTTT. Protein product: CASSPRLAGGIDTQYF. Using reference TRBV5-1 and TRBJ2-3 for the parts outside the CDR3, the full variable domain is KAGVTQTPRYLIKTRGQQVTLSCSPISGHRSVSWYQQTPGQGLQFLFEYFSETQRNKGNFPGRFSGRQFSNSRSEMNVSTLELGDSALYLCASSPRLAGGIDTQYFGPGTRLTVL.

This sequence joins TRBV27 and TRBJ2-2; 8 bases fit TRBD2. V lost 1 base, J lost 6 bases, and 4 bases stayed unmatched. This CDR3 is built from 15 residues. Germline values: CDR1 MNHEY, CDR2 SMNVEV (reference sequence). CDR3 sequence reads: CASSLWAGGPGELFF. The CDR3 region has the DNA TGTGCCAGCAGTTTATGGGCGGGAGGACCCGGGGAGCTGTTTTTT.

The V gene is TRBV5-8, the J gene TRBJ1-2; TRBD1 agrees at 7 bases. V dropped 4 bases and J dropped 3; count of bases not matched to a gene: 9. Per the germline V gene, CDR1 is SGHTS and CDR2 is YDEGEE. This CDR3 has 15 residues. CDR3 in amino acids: CASSPRTGLHYGYTF. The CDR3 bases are TGTGCCAGCAGCCCTCGGACAGGTTTGCACTATGGCTACACCTTC.

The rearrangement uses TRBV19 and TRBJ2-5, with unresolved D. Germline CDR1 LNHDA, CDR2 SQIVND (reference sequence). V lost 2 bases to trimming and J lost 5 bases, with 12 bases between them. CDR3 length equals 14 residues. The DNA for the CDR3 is TGTGCCAGTAGTATATTGGGCTCTCGGGAGACCCAGTACTTC. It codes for CASSILGSRETQYF.

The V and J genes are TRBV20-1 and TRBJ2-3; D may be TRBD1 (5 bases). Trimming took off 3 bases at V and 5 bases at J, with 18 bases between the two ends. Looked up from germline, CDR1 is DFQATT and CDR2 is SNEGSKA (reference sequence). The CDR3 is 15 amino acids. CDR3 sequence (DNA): TGCAGTGCTAGTTTGTCCAAGGGGTTCCAAGATACGCAGTATTTT. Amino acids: CSASLSKGFQDTQYF.

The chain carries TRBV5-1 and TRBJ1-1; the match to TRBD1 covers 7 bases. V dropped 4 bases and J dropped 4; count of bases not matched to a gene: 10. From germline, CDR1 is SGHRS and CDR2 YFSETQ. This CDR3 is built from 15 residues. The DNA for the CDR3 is TGCGCCAGCAGCCCGATAACCCCAGGGGGCACTGAAGCTTTCTTT. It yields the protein CASSPITPGGTEAFF.

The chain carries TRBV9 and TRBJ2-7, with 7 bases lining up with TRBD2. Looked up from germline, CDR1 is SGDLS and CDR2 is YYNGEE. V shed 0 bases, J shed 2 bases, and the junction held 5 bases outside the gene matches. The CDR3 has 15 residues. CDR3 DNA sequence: TGTGCCAGCAGCGTAGGAGGCGGGAGCACCTACGAGCAGTACTTC. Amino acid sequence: CASSVGGGSTYEQYF.

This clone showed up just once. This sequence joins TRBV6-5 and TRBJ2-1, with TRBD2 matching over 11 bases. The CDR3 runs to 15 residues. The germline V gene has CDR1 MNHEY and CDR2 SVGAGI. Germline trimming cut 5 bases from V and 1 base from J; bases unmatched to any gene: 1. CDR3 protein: CASSIAGGSYNEQFF. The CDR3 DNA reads TGTGCCAGCAGTATAGCGGGGGGGTCCTACAATGAGCAGTTCTTC.

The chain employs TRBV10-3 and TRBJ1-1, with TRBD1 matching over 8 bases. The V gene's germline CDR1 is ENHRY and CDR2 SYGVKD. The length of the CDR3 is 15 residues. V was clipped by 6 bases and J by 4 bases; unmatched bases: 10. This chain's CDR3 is CAIREARGQGTEAFF. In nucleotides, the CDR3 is TGTGCCATCAGAGAAGCCAGGGGGCAAGGCACTGAAGCTTTCTTT.

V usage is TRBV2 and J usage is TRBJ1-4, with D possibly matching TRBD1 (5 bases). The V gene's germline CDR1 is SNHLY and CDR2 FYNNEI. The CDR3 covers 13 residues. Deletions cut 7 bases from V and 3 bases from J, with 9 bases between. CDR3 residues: CASKEGPNEKLFF. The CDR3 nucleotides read TGTGCCAGCAAGGAGGGACCTAATGAAAAACTGTTTTTT.

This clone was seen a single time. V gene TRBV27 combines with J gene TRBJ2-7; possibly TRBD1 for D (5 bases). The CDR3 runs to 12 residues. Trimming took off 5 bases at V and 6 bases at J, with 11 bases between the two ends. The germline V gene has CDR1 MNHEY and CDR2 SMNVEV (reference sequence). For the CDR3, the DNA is TGTGCCAGCAGTCTCCTTAGGGGCGAGCAGTACTTC. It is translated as CASSLLRGEQYF.

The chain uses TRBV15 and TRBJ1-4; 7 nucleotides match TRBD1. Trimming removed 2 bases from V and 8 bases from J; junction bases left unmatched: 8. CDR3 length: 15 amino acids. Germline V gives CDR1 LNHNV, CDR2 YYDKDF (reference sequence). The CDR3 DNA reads TGTGCCACCAGCAGACAAATAATGGGACAGGAAAAACTGTTTTTT. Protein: CATSRQIMGQEKLFF.

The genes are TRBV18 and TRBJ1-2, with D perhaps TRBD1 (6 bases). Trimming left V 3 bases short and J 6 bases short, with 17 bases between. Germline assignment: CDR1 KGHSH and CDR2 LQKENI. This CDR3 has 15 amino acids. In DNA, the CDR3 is TGTGCCAGCTCACCGCTCCCGACAGGAGACCATGGCTACACCTTC. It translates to CASSPLPTGDHGYTF.

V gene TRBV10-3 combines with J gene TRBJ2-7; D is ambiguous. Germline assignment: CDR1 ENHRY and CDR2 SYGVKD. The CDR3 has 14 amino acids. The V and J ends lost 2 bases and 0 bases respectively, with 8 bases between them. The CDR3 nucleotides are TGTGCCATCAGTGAGGAGGAGAGCTCCTACGAGCAGTACTTC. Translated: CAISEEESSYEQYF.

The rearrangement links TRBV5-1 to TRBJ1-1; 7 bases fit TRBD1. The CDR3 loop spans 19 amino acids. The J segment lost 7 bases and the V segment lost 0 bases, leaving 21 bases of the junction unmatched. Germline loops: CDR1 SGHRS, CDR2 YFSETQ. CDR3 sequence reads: CASSLANRGRLLGDVEAFF. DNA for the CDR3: TGCGCCAGCAGCTTGGCTAACAGGGGACGTCTCTTAGGGGACGTTGAAGCTTTCTTT. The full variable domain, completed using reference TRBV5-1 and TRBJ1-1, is KAGVTQTPRYLIKTRGQQVTLSCSPISGHRSVSWYQQTPGQGLQFLFEYFSETQRNKGNFPGRFSGRQFSNSRSEMNVSTLELGDSALYLCASSLANRGRLLGDVEAFFGQGTRLTVV.

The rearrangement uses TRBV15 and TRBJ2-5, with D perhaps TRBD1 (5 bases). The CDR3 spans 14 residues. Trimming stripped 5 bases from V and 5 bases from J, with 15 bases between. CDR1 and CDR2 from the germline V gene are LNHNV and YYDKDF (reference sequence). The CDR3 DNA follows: TGTGCCACCAGCGGGTCACAGGTGGCGGAGACCCAGTACTTC. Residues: CATSGSQVAETQYF. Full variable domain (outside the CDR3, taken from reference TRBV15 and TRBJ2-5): DAMVIQNPRYQVTQFGKPVTLSCSQTLNHNVMYWYQQKSSQAPKLLFHYYDKDFNNEADTPDNFQSRRPNTSFCFLDIRSPGLGDTAMYLCATSGSQVAETQYFGPGTRLLVL.

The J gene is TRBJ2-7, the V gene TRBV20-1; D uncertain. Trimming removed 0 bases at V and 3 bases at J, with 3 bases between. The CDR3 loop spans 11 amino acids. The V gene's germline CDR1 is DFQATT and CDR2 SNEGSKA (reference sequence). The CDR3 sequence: CSARDSYEQYF. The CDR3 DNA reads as TGCAGTGCTAGAGACAGCTACGAGCAGTACTTC.

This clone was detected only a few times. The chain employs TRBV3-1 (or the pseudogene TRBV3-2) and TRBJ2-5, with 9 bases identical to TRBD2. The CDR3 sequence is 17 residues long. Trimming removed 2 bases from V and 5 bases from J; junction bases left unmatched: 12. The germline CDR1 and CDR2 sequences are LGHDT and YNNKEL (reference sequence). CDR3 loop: CASSQRYSGREKETQYF. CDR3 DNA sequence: TGTGCCAGCAGCCAACGATATAGCGGGAGAGAAAAGGAGACCCAGTACTTC.

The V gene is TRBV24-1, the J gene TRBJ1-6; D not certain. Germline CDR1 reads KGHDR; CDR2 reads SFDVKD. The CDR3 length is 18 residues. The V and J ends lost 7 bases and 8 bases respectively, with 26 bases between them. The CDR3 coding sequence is TGTGCCACCAGGGGCCGAAAATTCGTTAAAAGCTGGGATTCACCCCTCCACTTT. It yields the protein CATRGRKFVKSWDSPLHF.

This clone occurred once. DNA for the CDR3: TGTGCCAGCAGTTTAGTCGGTAGCAATCAGCCCCAGCATTTT. Amino acid sequence: CASSLVGSNQPQHF. V gene TRBV28 combines with J gene TRBJ1-5; D call uncertain. The CDR3 extends over 14 amino acids. V lost 2 bases to trimming and J lost 0 bases, with 5 bases between them. The germline V gene has CDR1 MDHEN and CDR2 SYDVKM.

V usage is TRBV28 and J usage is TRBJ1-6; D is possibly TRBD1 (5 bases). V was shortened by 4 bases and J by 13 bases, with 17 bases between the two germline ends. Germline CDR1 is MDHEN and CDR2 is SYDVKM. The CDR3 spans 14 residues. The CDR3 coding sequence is TGTGCCAGCAGTTCGGGGACTCCTCCTTTTCCCCTCCACTTT. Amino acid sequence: CASSSGTPPFPLHF.

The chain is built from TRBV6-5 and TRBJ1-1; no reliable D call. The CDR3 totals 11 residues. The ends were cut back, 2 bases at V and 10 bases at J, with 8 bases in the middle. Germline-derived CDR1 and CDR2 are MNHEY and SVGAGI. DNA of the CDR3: TGTGCCAGCAGTTACGGACTAGCAGCTTTCTTT. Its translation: CASSYGLAAFF.

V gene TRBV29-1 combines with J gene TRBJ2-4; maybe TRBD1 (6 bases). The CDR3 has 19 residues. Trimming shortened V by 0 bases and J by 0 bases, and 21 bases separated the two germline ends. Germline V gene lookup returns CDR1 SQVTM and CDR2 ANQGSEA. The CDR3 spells CSVEDESVRGWKAKNIQYF. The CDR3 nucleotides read TGCAGCGTTGAAGACGAATCGGTGAGGGGGTGGAAAGCCAAAAACATTCAGTACTTC.

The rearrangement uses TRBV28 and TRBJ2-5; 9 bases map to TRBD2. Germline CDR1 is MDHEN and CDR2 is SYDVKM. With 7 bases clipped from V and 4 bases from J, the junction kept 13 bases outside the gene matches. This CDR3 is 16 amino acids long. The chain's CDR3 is CASNASPSGDPETQYF. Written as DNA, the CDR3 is TGTGCCAGCAACGCCTCTCCTAGCGGGGACCCAGAGACCCAGTACTTC.

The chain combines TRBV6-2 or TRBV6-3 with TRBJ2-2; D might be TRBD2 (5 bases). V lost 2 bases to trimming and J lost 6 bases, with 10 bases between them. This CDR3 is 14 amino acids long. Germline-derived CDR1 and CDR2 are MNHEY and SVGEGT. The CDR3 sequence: CASSYDWEPGELFF. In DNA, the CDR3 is TGTGCCAGCAGTTACGACTGGGAGCCCGGGGAGCTGTTTTTT.

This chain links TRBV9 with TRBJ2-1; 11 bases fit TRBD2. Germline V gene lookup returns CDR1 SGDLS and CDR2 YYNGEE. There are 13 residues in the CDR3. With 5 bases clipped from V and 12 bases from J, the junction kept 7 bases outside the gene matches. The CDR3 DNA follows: TGTGCCAGCAGACCCACCGGGACTAGCGGGCAGTTCTTC. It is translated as CASRPTGTSGQFF. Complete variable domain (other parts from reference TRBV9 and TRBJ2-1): DSGVTQTPKHLITATGQRVTLRCSPRSGDLSVYWYQQSLDQGLQFLIQYYNGEERAKGNILERFSAQQFPDLHSELNLSSLELGDSALYFCASRPTGTSGQFFGPGTRLTVL.

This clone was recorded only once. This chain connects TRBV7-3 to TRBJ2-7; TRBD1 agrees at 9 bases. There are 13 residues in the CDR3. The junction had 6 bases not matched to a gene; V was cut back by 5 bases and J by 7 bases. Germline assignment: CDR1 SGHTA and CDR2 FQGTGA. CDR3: CASSPGTGREQYF. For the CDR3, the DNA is TGTGCCAGCAGCCCCGGGACAGGGAGGGAGCAGTACTTC.